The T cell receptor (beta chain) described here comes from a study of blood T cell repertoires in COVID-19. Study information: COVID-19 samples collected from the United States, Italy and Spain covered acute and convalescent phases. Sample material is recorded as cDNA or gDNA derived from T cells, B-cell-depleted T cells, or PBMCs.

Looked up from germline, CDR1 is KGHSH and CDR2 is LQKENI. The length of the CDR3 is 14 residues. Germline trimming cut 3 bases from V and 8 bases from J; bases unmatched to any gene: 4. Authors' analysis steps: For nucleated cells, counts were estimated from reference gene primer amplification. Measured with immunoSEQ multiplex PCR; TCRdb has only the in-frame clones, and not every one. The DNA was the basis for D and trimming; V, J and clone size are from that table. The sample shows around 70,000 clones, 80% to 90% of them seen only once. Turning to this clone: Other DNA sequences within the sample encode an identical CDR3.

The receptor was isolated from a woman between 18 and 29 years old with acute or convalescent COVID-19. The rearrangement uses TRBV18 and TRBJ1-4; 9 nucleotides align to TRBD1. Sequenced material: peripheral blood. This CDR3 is CASSPGQGGEKLFF. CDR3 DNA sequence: TGTGCCAGCTCACCGGGACAGGGTGGCGAAAAACTGTTTTTT.